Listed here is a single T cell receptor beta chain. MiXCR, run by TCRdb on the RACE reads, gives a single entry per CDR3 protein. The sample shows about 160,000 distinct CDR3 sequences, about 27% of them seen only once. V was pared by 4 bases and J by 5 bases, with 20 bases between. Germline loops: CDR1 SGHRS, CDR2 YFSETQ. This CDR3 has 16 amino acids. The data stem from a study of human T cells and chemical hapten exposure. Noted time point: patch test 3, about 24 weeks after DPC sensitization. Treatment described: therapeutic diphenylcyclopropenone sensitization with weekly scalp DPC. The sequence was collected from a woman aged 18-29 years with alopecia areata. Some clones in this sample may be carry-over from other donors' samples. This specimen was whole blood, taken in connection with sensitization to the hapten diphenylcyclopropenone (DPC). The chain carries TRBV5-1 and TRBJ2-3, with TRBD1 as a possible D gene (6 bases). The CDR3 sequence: CASSLLTRQVGDTQYF. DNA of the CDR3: TGCGCCAGCAGCCTACTCACTCGACAGGTTGGAGATACGCAGTATTTT. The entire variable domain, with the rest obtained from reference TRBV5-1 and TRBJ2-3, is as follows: KAGVTQTPRYLIKTRGQQVTLSCSPISGHRSVSWYQQTPGQGLQFLFEYFSETQRNKGNFPGRFSGRQFSNSRSEMNVSTLELGDSALYLCASSLLTRQVGDTQYFGPGTRLTVL.